This is a list of T cell receptor beta chains from one sample in a study of CD8+CD57+ T cells in acquired aplastic anemia. TCRdb redid the calling of the reads with MiXCR, one entry per CDR3 protein. This table holds hundreds of thousands of distinct CDR3 sequences, approximately 33% found once. The sample consisted of sorted CD4+, CD8+, or CD8+CD57+ T cells (not recorded which) from PBMCs. The source of these receptors is a human donor with aplastic anemia. The CDR3 runs from the conserved cysteine through the conserved F or W. The D gene is left open where the match is weak. Clone size is stated in some rows and not others, as once, few, many or a class when expanded.

cdr3_length	v_call	j_call	clone_size	d_call	cdr3_nt	cdr3_aa
14	TRBV6-1	TRBJ1-3	NA	NA	TGTGCCAGCAGGGTAGGACAATATGGAAACACCATATATTTT	CASRVGQYGNTIYF
17	TRBV20-1	TRBJ1-6	few	NA	TGCAGTGCTAGAGATTCCCGGGGGAGCTCCTATAATTCACCCCTCCACTTT	CSARDSRGSSYNSPLHF
14	TRBV3-1	TRBJ1-4	NA	NA	TGTGCCAGCAGCCAAGATCCGGCCGGGGAAAAACTGTTTTTT	CASSQDPAGEKLFF
14	TRBV20-1	TRBJ1-1	NA	NA	TGCAGTGCTAGCCGCGACACCCTCCGTACTGAAGCTTTCTTT	CSASRDTLRTEAFF
15	TRBV28	TRBJ1-5	NA	NA	TGTGCCAGCAGTTCGGCCCAAACTAGGAATCAGCCCCAGCATTTT	CASSSAQTRNQPQHF
14	TRBV6-1	TRBJ2-7	NA	NA	TGTGCCAGCAGTGAATTGGGGACTCCGGTAGAGCAGTACTTC	CASSELGTPVEQYF
12	TRBV20-1	TRBJ2-5	NA	NA	TGCAGTGCCACCGGGATCCAAGAGACCCAGTACTTC	CSATGIQETQYF
14	TRBV5-6	TRBJ1-3	NA	NA	TGTGCCAGCAGCGAGGGGCCGATTGAAAGCACCATATATTTT	CASSEGPIESTIYF
14	TRBV30	TRBJ2-2	NA	NA	TGTGCCTGGAGTATACTCACGAACACCGGGGAGCTGTTTTTT	CAWSILTNTGELFF
13	TRBV10-1	TRBJ1-2	many	NA	TGCGCCAGCAGTGAGGCGGTGCAGGCCGGCTACACCTTC	CASSEAVQAGYTF
12	TRBV12-3/TRBV12-4	TRBJ2-7	NA	TRBD1	TGTGCCAGCTCCGGGACAGACTACGAGCAGTACTTC	CASSGTDYEQYF
18	TRBV6-1	TRBJ1-2	NA	TRBD1	TGTGCCAGCAGCACCAAACTCCGGGACAGCAGAGCTAACTATGGCTACACCTTC	CASSTKLRDSRANYGYTF
16	TRBV2	TRBJ2-7	many	TRBD1	TGTGCCAGCAGTGAAACAAGACAGGGGGTCTCCTACGAGCAGTACTTC	CASSETRQGVSYEQYF
15	TRBV19	TRBJ2-4	NA	NA	TGTGCCAGTAGTGGCGATTTACTAGCCAAAAACATTCAGTACTTC	CASSGDLLAKNIQYF
11	TRBV2	TRBJ2-1	many	NA	TGTGCCAGCAGCTACGACAATGAGCAGTTCTTC	CASSYDNEQFF
17	TRBV2	TRBJ2-7	many	NA	TGTGCCAGCAGTGAACGTTTCCCGGCCCACCCTACCTACGAGCAGTACTTC	CASSERFPAHPTYEQYF
14	TRBV7-3	TRBJ2-1	NA	TRBD2	TGTGCCAGCAGTACATCTAGCGGGAGCAATGAGCAGTTCTTC	CASSTSSGSNEQFF
13	TRBV2	TRBJ1-1	few	NA	TGTGCCAGCACTGGGGACTCGGTCACTGAAGCTTTCTTT	CASTGDSVTEAFF
14	TRBV12-3/TRBV12-4	TRBJ1-1	NA	NA	TGTGCCAGCAGTTTCGGGGGGACGAACACTGAAGCTTTCTTT	CASSFGGTNTEAFF
14	TRBV19	TRBJ1-2	many	TRBD1	TGTGCCAGTGTCAGGGGGCTTAAGGACTATGGCTACACCTTC	CASVRGLKDYGYTF
12	TRBV6-1	TRBJ1-1	few	NA	TGTGCCAGCAGTGAAGGCAACACTGAAGCTTTCTTT	CASSEGNTEAFF
13	TRBV20-1	TRBJ2-7	many	NA	TGCAGTGCCACCCCGGGAGTTGACTACGAGCAGTACTTC	CSATPGVDYEQYF
16	TRBV12-3/TRBV12-4	TRBJ2-7	few	TRBD2	TGTGCCAGCAGCCGGGGACTAGCGGGGGGATATTCCGAGCAGTACTTC	CASSRGLAGGYSEQYF
16	TRBV20-1	TRBJ1-1	NA	TRBD1	TGCAGTGCTAGAGCCAAGGACAGGGGACTGAACACTGAAGCTTTCTTT	CSARAKDRGLNTEAFF
12	TRBV7-8	TRBJ2-1	few	NA	TGTGCCAGTGGCGGAGGCTACGATGAGCAGTTCTTC	CASGGGYDEQFF
15	TRBV6-1	TRBJ2-1	NA	NA	TGTGCCAGTCAAGCCCCGGGAGTCTCCTACAATGAGCAGTTCTTC	CASQAPGVSYNEQFF
17	TRBV20-1	TRBJ2-1	few	TRBD2	TGCAGTGCTAGAGCCCGAGCCCTAGCGGAGTCCTACAATGAGCAGTTCTTC	CSARARALAESYNEQFF
15	TRBV10-3	TRBJ1-2	few	TRBD1	TGTGCCATCAGTGAGTCCGTCGGACAGGGAAGGGGCTACACCTTC	CAISESVGQGRGYTF
14	TRBV10-3	TRBJ1-1	NA	NA	TGTGCCATCAGTGTAGCAGGGCCGAACACTGAAGCTTTCTTT	CAISVAGPNTEAFF
15	TRBV2	TRBJ1-6	once	TRBD1	TGTGCCACGCGGAGGGGACAGGGCAATAATTCACCCCTCCACTTT	CATRRGQGNNSPLHF
14	TRBV2	TRBJ1-2	NA	NA	TGTGCCAGCAGTTACGCTCGGGACGCCTATGGCTACACCTTC	CASSYARDAYGYTF
14	TRBV7-8	TRBJ1-5	many	NA	TGTGCCAGCAGCTTAGGTGGTGGAAATCAGCCCCAGCATTTT	CASSLGGGNQPQHF
13	TRBV6-1	TRBJ1-1	NA	NA	TGTGCCAGCAGTGACAGGGGTGACACTGAAGCTTTCTTT	CASSDRGDTEAFF
16	TRBV20-1	TRBJ1-4	NA	TRBD1	TGCAGTGCAGAAACCGGGACAGGGGTTTTCGGTGAAAAACTGTTTTTT	CSAETGTGVFGEKLFF
16	TRBV11-2	TRBJ1-2	NA	NA	TGTGCCAGCAGCTCCGGACGGGCGGAGGTTTGGTATGGCTACACCTTC	CASSSGRAEVWYGYTF
15	TRBV19	TRBJ1-5	many	NA	TGTGCCAGTAGTATTATGACAGGACCCAATCAGCCCCAGCATTTT	CASSIMTGPNQPQHF
17	TRBV2	TRBJ1-6	NA	TRBD1	TGTGCCAGCAGTTACCTCGGACAGGACCGAGATAATTCACCCCTCCACTTT	CASSYLGQDRDNSPLHF
12	TRBV28	TRBJ1-2	NA	NA	TGTGCCAGCAGAACGGGTTTGTATGGCTACACCTTC	CASRTGLYGYTF
12	TRBV30	TRBJ2-7	NA	NA	TGTGCCTGGGGTGGGTTTGCCTACGAGCAGTACTTC	CAWGGFAYEQYF
17	TRBV25-1	TRBJ1-6	NA	TRBD1	TGTGCCAGCAACCCCCTCCCTCCCGGGACAGGGTGGTCACCCCTCCACTTT	CASNPLPPGTGWSPLHF